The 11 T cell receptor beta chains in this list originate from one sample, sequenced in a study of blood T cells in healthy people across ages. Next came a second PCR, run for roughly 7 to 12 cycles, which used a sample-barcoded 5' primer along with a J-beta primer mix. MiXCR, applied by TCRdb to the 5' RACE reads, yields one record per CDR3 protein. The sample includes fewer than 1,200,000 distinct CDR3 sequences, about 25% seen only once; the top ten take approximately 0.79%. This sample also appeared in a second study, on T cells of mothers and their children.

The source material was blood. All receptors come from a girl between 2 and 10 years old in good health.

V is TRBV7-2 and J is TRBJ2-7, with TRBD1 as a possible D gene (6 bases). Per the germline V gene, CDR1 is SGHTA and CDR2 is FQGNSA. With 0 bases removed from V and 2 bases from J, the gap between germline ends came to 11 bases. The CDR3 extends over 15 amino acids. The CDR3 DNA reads TGTGCCAGCAGCTTAGCGCCGGACAGTCCCTACGAGCAGTACTTC. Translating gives CASSLAPDSPYEQYF.

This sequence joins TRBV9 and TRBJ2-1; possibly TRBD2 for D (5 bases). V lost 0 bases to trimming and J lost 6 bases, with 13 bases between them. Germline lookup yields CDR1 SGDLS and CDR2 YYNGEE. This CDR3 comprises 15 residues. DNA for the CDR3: TGTGCCAGCAGCGTAGGGGGAGCGTACAGCAATGAGCAGTTCTTC. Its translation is CASSVGGAYSNEQFF.

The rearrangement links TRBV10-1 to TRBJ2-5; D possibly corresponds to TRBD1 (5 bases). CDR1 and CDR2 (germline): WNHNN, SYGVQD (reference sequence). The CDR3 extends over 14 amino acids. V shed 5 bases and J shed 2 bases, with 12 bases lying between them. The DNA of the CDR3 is TGCGCCAGCAGTCCCAATACAGGTCAAGAGACCCAGTACTTC. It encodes CASSPNTGQETQYF.

The CDR3 loop reads CAIRTGTVFNQPQHF. Written as DNA, the CDR3 is TGTGCCATCAGGACCGGGACAGTCTTCAATCAGCCCCAGCATTTT. The chain links TRBV10-3 to TRBJ1-5; 7 bases align to TRBD1. CDR1 is ENHRY, CDR2 SYGVKD, per germline. This CDR3 has 15 residues. V lost 6 bases and J lost 3; bases outside the gene matches: 8.

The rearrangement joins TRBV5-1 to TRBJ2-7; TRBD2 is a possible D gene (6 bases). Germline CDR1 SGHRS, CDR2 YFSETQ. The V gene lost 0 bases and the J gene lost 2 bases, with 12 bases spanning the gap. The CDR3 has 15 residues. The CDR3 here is CASSLAGGDPYEQYF. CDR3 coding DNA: TGCGCCAGCAGCTTGGCCGGAGGGGATCCCTACGAGCAGTACTTC.

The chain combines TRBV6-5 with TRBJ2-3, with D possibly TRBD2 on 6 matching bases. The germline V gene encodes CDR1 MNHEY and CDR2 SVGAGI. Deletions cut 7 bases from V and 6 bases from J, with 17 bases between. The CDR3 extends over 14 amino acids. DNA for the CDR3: TGTGCCAGCAAAGTCGTCGCGGCGGGGGATACGCAGTATTTT. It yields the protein CASKVVAAGDTQYF.

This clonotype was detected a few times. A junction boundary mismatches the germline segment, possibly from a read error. CDR3 coding DNA: TGCGCCAGCAGCTCCGGACAGGGTAGAACTGAAGCTTTCTTT. Translating it yields CASSSGQGRTEAFF. The rearrangement joins TRBV7-3 to TRBJ1-1; 8 nucleotides line up with TRBD1. The CDR3 totals 14 residues. CDR1 is SGHTA, CDR2 FQGTGA, per germline.

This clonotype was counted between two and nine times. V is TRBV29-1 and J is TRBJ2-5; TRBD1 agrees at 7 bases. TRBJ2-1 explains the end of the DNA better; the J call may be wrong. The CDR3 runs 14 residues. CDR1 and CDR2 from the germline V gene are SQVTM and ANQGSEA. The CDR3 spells CSVERGQTNNEQFF. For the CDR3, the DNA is TGCAGCGTTGAAAGGGGACAGACTAACAATGAGCAGTTCTTC.

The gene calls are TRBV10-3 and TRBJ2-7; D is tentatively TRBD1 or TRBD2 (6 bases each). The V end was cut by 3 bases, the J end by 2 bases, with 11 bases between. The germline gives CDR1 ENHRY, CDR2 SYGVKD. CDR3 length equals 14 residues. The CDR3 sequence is CAISDDGGPYEQYF. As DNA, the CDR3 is TGTGCCATCAGTGATGACGGGGGCCCCTACGAGCAGTACTTC.

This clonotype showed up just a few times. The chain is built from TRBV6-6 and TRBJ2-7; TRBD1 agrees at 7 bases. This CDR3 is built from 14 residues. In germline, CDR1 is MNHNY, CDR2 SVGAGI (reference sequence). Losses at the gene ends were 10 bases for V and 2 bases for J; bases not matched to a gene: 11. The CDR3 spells CATGVGQGAYEQYF. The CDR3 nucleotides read TGTGCCACCGGGGTTGGGCAGGGGGCCTACGAGCAGTACTTC.

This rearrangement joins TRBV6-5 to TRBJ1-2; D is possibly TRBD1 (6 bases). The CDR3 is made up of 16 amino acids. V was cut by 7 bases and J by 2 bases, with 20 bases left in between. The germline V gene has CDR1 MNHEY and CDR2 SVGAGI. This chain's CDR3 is CASTVTSGGLNYGYTF. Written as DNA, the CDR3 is TGTGCCAGCACCGTTACAAGCGGGGGGCTCAACTATGGCTACACCTTC.